These 13 T cell receptor beta chains were sequenced from one sample in a study of graft-versus-host responses after intestinal transplantation. Clones were sequenced by immunoSEQ multiplex PCR, and TCRdb holds only the in-frame ones, with some missing. The sample includes under 50,000 clones, over 85% of them seen just once. Sequences were derived from PBMCs, sampled 260 to 280 days after transplant. The receptor set was obtained from a human patient who received an intestinal transplant, so some T cells may come from the graft donor.

This clone occurred a few times. This chain connects TRBV6-1 to TRBJ2-5; a weak D match, TRBD1 (6 bases). Germline V gene sequence: CDR1 MNHNS, CDR2 SASEGT. The V and J ends lost 1 base and 0 bases respectively, with 9 bases between them. There are 15 residues in the CDR3. CDR3 nucleotides: TGTGCCAGCAGTGAAGATGGGACATACCAAGAGACCCAGTACTTC. Its translation: CASSEDGTYQETQYF.

A few counts support this clone. This rearrangement joins TRBV27 to TRBJ2-5; 8 positions match TRBD2. The CDR3 consists of 15 residues. CDR1 MNHEY and CDR2 SMNVEV come from the germline V gene (reference sequence). After removal of 6 bases from V and 3 bases from J, the junction contained 9 bases not matched to a gene. The CDR3 nucleotides read TGTGCCAGCAGGATTACGGGGGGGATAAAAGAGACCCAGTACTTC. The encoded protein is CASRITGGIKETQYF.

Here the CDR3 DNA reads TGCAGCGGACTGGTGGGGGGCGGCACTGAAGCTTTCTTT. Protein sequence: CSGLVGGGTEAFF. The chain carries TRBV29-1 and TRBJ1-1; D is perhaps TRBD1 (6 bases). The germline gives CDR1 SQVTM, CDR2 ANQGSEA. The CDR3 covers 13 residues. With 7 bases removed from V and 4 bases from J, the gap between germline ends came to 16 bases.

The genes are TRBV5-1 and TRBJ2-1; D uncertain. CDR3 length: 14 amino acids. Germline CDR1 SGHRS, CDR2 YFSETQ. Trimming pared 4 bases from V and 5 bases from J, leaving 13 bases between. The CDR3: CASSPISPNNEQFF. The CDR3 DNA is TGCGCCAGCAGCCCCATAAGTCCTAACAATGAGCAGTTCTTC.

The chain joins TRBV5-1 to TRBJ2-3, with 11 bases lining up with TRBD2. The CDR3 runs to 16 residues. From germline, CDR1 is SGHRS and CDR2 YFSETQ. The V gene end was trimmed by 1 base and the J gene end by 7 bases; junction bases not matched to a gene: 8. CDR3 residues: CASSLSPSGGWHTQYF. CDR3 nucleotides: TGCGCCAGCAGCTTGTCTCCTAGCGGGGGGTGGCATACGCAGTATTTT.

CDR3: CATSRDHGTGFRNEQFF. CDR3 nucleotides: TGTGCCACCAGCAGAGATCATGGGACAGGGTTTCGCAATGAGCAGTTCTTC. This chain connects TRBV15 to TRBJ2-1; 9 nucleotides match TRBD1. Trimming cost V 0 bases and J 6 bases; bases outside gene matches: 9. The CDR3 length is 17 residues. The germline V gene encodes CDR1 LNHNV and CDR2 YYDKDF (reference sequence).

The rearrangement uses TRBV5-5 and TRBJ2-3, with TRBD2 as a possible D gene (6 bases). The germline V gene has CDR1 SGHKS and CDR2 YYEKEE (reference sequence). With 3 bases removed from V and 2 bases from J, the gap between germline ends came to 10 bases. This CDR3 has 14 residues. CDR3 bases: TGTGCCAGCAGCTATTCTAGCGACACAGATACGCAGTATTTT. Protein product: CASSYSSDTDTQYF.

In this sample, this clone turned up once. The rearrangement uses TRBV19 and TRBJ2-1; D remains unclear. V lost 7 bases, J lost 0 bases, and 10 bases lay in between. Germline values: CDR1 LNHDA, CDR2 SQIVND (reference sequence). This CDR3 has 14 amino acids. Here the CDR3 reads CASTRGTSYNEQFF. The CDR3 nucleotides read TGTGCCAGTACCCGCGGAACCTCCTACAATGAGCAGTTCTTC.

This clone was picked up a small number of times. The CDR3 is CASSVGTGSNYEQYF. CDR3 in DNA: TGTGCCAGCAGCGTCGGGACAGGGAGTAACTACGAGCAGTACTTC. V usage is TRBV7-7 and J usage is TRBJ2-7; 9 nucleotides agree with TRBD1. From germline, CDR1 is SSHAT and CDR2 FNYEAQ (reference sequence). The CDR3 extends over 15 amino acids. The V gene end was trimmed by 5 bases and the J gene end by 3 bases; junction bases not matched to a gene: 8.

The chain links TRBV6-1 to TRBJ2-1; 8 nucleotides agree with TRBD2. Germline assignment: CDR1 MNHNS and CDR2 SASEGT. Trimming cost V 1 base and J 11 bases; bases outside gene matches: 4. The CDR3 covers 13 residues. The CDR3 region has the DNA TGTGCCAGCAGTGAAGTCGGCGGGGGGAAGCAGTTCTTC. As protein: CASSEVGGGKQFF.

V is TRBV7-9 and J is TRBJ1-2; weak D call: TRBD1 (6 bases). V was clipped by 4 bases and J by 8 bases, with 8 bases between them. Germline values: CDR1 SEHNR, CDR2 FQNEAQ (reference sequence). CDR3 length: 11 residues. The CDR3, as DNA: TGTGCCAGCAGCTCAGGGGACGGCTACACCTTC. Its protein product is CASSSGDGYTF.

The chain has TRBV27 and TRBJ2-7; TRBD1 agrees at 7 bases. The CDR3 extends over 17 amino acids. Per germline, CDR1 MNHEY and CDR2 SMNVEV (reference sequence). Germline trimming cut 3 bases from V and 2 bases from J; bases unmatched to any gene: 13. The CDR3 DNA follows: TGTGCCAGCAGTTTCCTCTCAGGGGGTAGGGGGACCTACGAGCAGTACTTC. Its protein is CASSFLSGGRGTYEQYF.

This clone has a single count. The CDR3 DNA follows: TGTGCCAGCAGTTTTCAGGAGGGTAGGGTACCCCTCCACTTT. It specifies CASSFQEGRVPLHF. J is TRBJ1-6 and V is TRBV6-6; D call uncertain. The CDR3 covers 14 residues. Germline V CDR1 and CDR2: MNHNY, SVGAGI (reference sequence). V gave up 4 bases and J gave up 12 bases, with 16 bases separating them.